This passage covers 29 T cell receptor beta chains from one sample sequenced in a study of blood T cells in healthy people across ages. Together with a sample-barcoded 5' primer, a J-beta primer mix was included in a second PCR lasting about 7 to 11 cycles. Using its own MiXCR run on the 5' RACE reads, TCRdb lists one record per CDR3 protein. Of some 1.6 million distinct CDR3 sequences in the sample, roughly 32% were seen once. The specimen sequenced was blood. All receptors derive from a woman in her twenties or thirties in good health.

A few counts support this clonotype. The rearrangement uses TRBV6-1 and TRBJ2-4; D perhaps matches TRBD2 (6 bases). The V gene's germline CDR1 is MNHNS and CDR2 SASEGT. This CDR3 region has 17 residues. Trimming removed 5 bases from V and 1 base from J, with 18 bases in between. CDR3 amino acids: CASSQDGGGTAKNIQYF. CDR3 nucleotide sequence: TGTGCCAGCAGTCAGGACGGGGGAGGTACGGCCAAAAACATTCAGTACTTC.

The chain uses TRBV3-1 and TRBJ2-5; D is undetermined. Trimming cost V 0 bases and J 11 bases, with 16 bases left between them. Germline assignment: CDR1 LGHDT and CDR2 YNNKEL (reference sequence). The CDR3 spans 14 residues. The CDR3 is CASSQDSYDNEQYF. Written as DNA, the CDR3 is TGTGCCAGCAGCCAAGATAGTTACGACAATGAGCAGTACTTC.

This clonotype has at least ten counts. The gene calls are TRBV28 and TRBJ2-1, with D possibly being TRBD1 (6 bases). Trimming took 8 bases from V and 6 from J, leaving 17 bases between them. Per the germline V gene, CDR1 is MDHEN and CDR2 is SYDVKM. There are 14 residues in the CDR3. The chain's CDR3 is CASSSGGIINEQFF. In DNA, the CDR3 is TGTGCCAGCTCTTCTGGGGGCATCATCAATGAGCAGTTCTTC.

The chain links TRBV2 to TRBJ2-3; D remains unclear. Germline lookup yields CDR1 SNHLY and CDR2 FYNNEI. The CDR3 runs to 14 residues. Trimming pared 5 bases from V and 3 bases from J, leaving 12 bases between. The CDR3 sequence is CASSRRSDTDTQYF. The CDR3 DNA sequence: TGTGCCAGCAGTCGCAGATCCGATACAGATACGCAGTATTTT.

This clonotype was found a few times. V is TRBV29-1 and J is TRBJ1-5, with TRBD1 matching 9 bases. J lost 7 bases, V lost 7 bases, and 5 bases had no gene match. Germline CDR1 is SQVTM and CDR2 is ANQGSEA. This CDR3 has 12 amino acids. The CDR3 region is CSAKDRGQPQHF. The CDR3 coding sequence is TGCAGCGCAAAAGACAGGGGGCAGCCCCAGCATTTT.

V usage is TRBV20-1 and J usage is TRBJ2-7; weak D call: TRBD1 (6 bases). Per germline, CDR1 DFQATT and CDR2 SNEGSKA (reference sequence). Trimming removed 6 bases at V and 1 base at J, with 13 bases between. CDR3 length: 13 residues. The CDR3 loop reads CSAPGQLSYEQYF. The CDR3 DNA reads TGCAGTGCCCCCGGACAGTTATCCTACGAGCAGTACTTC.

The CDR3 DNA is TGCGCCAGCAGCCAAAGATTAGCGGGGGCCTACGAGCAGTACTTC. This translates into CASSQRLAGAYEQYF. V gene TRBV4-1 combines with J gene TRBJ2-7, with TRBD2 identical over 9 bases. CDR1 and CDR2 from the germline V gene are MGHRA and YSYEKL. The CDR3 loop spans 15 amino acids. The V segment lost 2 bases and the J segment 2 bases; nucleotides outside the gene matches: 4.

This clonotype was recorded a few times. The chain is built from TRBV2 and TRBJ2-5; 8 bases align to TRBD2. This CDR3 spans 15 amino acids. CDR1 is SNHLY, CDR2 FYNNEI, per germline. The junction had 7 bases not matched to a gene; V was cut back by 2 bases and J by 5 bases. Here the CDR3 reads CASSESRSGSETQYF. CDR3 bases: TGTGCCAGCAGTGAAAGTCGAAGCGGGAGTGAGACCCAGTACTTC.

CDR3 sequence (DNA): TGTGCCAGTAGAGTACAGGGAGGGAGCTATGGCTACACCTTC. Its protein is CASRVQGGSYGYTF. The V call is TRBV19, the J call TRBJ1-2; a weak D match, TRBD1 (6 bases). The CDR3 is 14 residues long. Germline loops: CDR1 LNHDA, CDR2 SQIVND (reference sequence). Trimming pared 6 bases from V and 4 bases from J, leaving 15 bases between.

This clonotype appeared a few times. J is TRBJ2-1 and V is TRBV20-1, with D maybe TRBD1 (5 bases). The V gene lost 5 bases and the J gene lost 4 bases, with 15 bases spanning the gap. This CDR3 comprises 14 residues. Germline loops: CDR1 DFQATT, CDR2 SNEGSKA (reference sequence). The CDR3 reads CSADPETAYNEQFF. The DNA of the CDR3 is TGCAGTGCTGATCCCGAGACAGCTTACAATGAGCAGTTCTTC.

Regarding this clonotype: One base away lies a much larger clone, so this may be a sequencing read error. The gene calls are TRBV4-1 and TRBJ2-1, with a possible D match to TRBD1 (6 bases). The germline gives CDR1 MGHRA, CDR2 YSYEKL. The CDR3 runs to 15 residues. V gave up 4 bases and J gave up 2 bases, with 12 bases separating them. The CDR3 sequence is CASSPWDTTYNEQFF. CDR3 DNA sequence: TGCGCCAGCAGCCCTTGGGACACAACCTACAATGAGCAGTTCTTC.

The V gene is TRBV11-2, the J gene TRBJ2-1; 8 bases align to TRBD2. Per the germline V gene, CDR1 is SGHAT and CDR2 is FQNNGV. This CDR3 is built from 17 residues. V gave up 1 base and J gave up 7 bases; unmatched junction bases: 12. CDR3 sequence reads: CASSLGLLAATGNEQFF. The CDR3 nucleotides are TGTGCCAGCAGCTTAGGTCTACTAGCGGCGACGGGGAATGAGCAGTTCTTC.

The chain couples TRBV20-1 to TRBJ1-6; maybe TRBD1 (6 bases). Trimming took off 0 bases at V and 9 bases at J, with 12 bases between the two ends. The CDR3 covers 14 residues. Germline-derived CDR1 and CDR2 are DFQATT and SNEGSKA (reference sequence). CDR3 DNA: TGCAGTGCTAGAGATCTCAGGGGAAGTTCACCCCTCCACTTT. It encodes CSARDLRGSSPLHF.

The chain uses TRBV27 and TRBJ2-4, with D possibly being TRBD1 or TRBD2 (6 bases each). The DNA end lines up better with TRBJ2-5; the J call may be wrong. Looked up from germline, CDR1 is MNHEY and CDR2 is SMNVEV (reference sequence). The CDR3 has 17 residues. The CDR3 bases are TGTGCCAGGGGAGGAAACAGGGATAAGAGGGACCAAGAGACCCAGTACTTC. This codes for CARGGNRDKRDQETQYF.

This chain connects TRBV20-1 to TRBJ1-5; TRBD1 matches 10 bases. The germline gives CDR1 DFQATT, CDR2 SNEGSKA (reference sequence). The CDR3 consists of 17 residues. V lost 0 bases and J lost 2; bases outside the gene matches: 7. The chain's CDR3 is CSARDGDRGYGNQPQHF. In DNA form, the CDR3 reads TGCAGTGCTAGAGATGGGGACAGGGGTTACGGCAATCAGCCCCAGCATTTT.

At least ten counts were recorded for this clonotype. CDR3 DNA sequence: TGCAGCGTCATGAGTACCAATGAGCAGTTCTTC. This encodes CSVMSTNEQFF. This chain uses TRBV29-1 with TRBJ2-1; no firm D call. The CDR3 runs to 11 residues. Germline-derived CDR1 and CDR2 are SQVTM and ANQGSEA. Deletions cut 6 bases from V and 6 bases from J, with 9 bases between.

The genes are TRBV25-1 and TRBJ2-2, with TRBD2 identical over 8 bases. V shed 3 bases and J 9 bases; nucleotides not matched to a gene: 3. The CDR3 is 13 amino acids. Germline-derived CDR1 and CDR2 are MGHDK and SYGVNS. CDR3 region: CASSDLAGRELFF. The CDR3 DNA sequence: TGTGCCAGCAGTGACCTAGCGGGCCGGGAGCTGTTTTTT. The full variable domain, completed using reference TRBV25-1 and TRBJ2-2, is EADIYQTPRYLVIGTGKKITLECSQTMGHDKMYWYQQDPGMELHLIHYSYGVNSTEKGDLSSESTVSRIRTEHFPLTLESARPSHTSQYLCASSDLAGRELFFGEGSRLTVL.

The chain combines TRBV6-6 with TRBJ2-1, with 8 bases identical to TRBD2. V was clipped by 2 bases and J by 8 bases; unmatched bases: 11. Germline V lookup: CDR1 MNHNY, CDR2 SVGAGI (reference sequence). The CDR3 is made up of 16 amino acids. CDR3 bases: TGTGCCAGCAGTTACATGCGGGGGGCCTCCCGGGATGAGCAGTTCTTC. Translation: CASSYMRGASRDEQFF.

DNA of the CDR3: TGCGCCAGCAGCCAAGACAGGACTAGCGGGAATATCTACTTC. Its protein is CASSQDRTSGNIYF. The chain links TRBV4-1 to TRBJ2-4, with 12 bases that match TRBD2. V dropped 0 bases and J dropped 16; count of bases not matched to a gene: 7. The CDR3 covers 14 residues. From germline, CDR1 is MGHRA and CDR2 YSYEKL.

This clonotype was detected only a few times. The chain uses TRBV18 and TRBJ1-4, with D unresolved. Germline V gives CDR1 KGHSH, CDR2 LQKENI. The CDR3 has 11 residues. The V end was cut by 2 bases, the J end by 12 bases, with 7 bases between. The CDR3 loop is CASSPSKELFF. The CDR3 DNA reads TGTGCCAGCTCACCATCGAAAGAACTGTTTTTT.

Many counts were recorded for this clonotype. This chain connects TRBV20-1 to TRBJ2-7; D is ambiguous. CDR1 is DFQATT, CDR2 SNEGSKA, per germline (reference sequence). The CDR3 runs to 12 residues. V shed 6 bases and J shed 0 bases, with 9 bases lying between them. The CDR3: CSAPINSYEQYF. Here the CDR3 DNA reads TGCAGTGCCCCTATTAACTCCTACGAGCAGTACTTC.

The chain links TRBV7-9 to TRBJ2-3; 8 nucleotides line up with TRBD2. V lost 0 bases, J lost 7 bases, and 6 bases stayed unmatched. Germline V gene data show CDR1 as SEHNR and CDR2 as FQNEAQ (reference sequence). The CDR3 has 15 residues. The CDR3 here is CASSLARIAGHTQYF. CDR3 in DNA: TGTGCCAGCAGCTTAGCGCGGATAGCGGGGCATACGCAGTATTTT.

The chain joins TRBV29-1 to TRBJ2-3; D call uncertain. Germline assignment: CDR1 SQVTM and CDR2 ANQGSEA. Trimming pared 4 bases from V and 0 bases from J, leaving 14 bases between. This CDR3 is 15 amino acids long. The CDR3 here is CSVGHSDISTDTQYF. In DNA form, the CDR3 reads TGCAGCGTTGGACACTCCGATATTAGCACAGATACGCAGTATTTT.

A few counts support this clonotype. The rearrangement uses TRBV20-1 and TRBJ2-5, with 10 bases lining up with TRBD2. This CDR3 contains 14 residues. The V and J ends lost 5 bases and 5 bases, in that order; junction bases with no gene match: 8. Germline assignment: CDR1 DFQATT and CDR2 SNEGSKA (reference sequence). In DNA form, the CDR3 reads TGCAGTGCTGGGACTAGCGAGGGGCGGGAGACCCAGTACTTC. Protein: CSAGTSEGRETQYF.

There are a few counts of this clonotype. With a much larger clone just one base away, this may be a read error. V gene TRBV12-3 or TRBV12-4 combines with J gene TRBJ2-5; 7 bases match TRBD1. V gave up 8 bases and J gave up 4 bases; unmatched junction bases: 10. CDR3 size: 14 residues. The CDR3 sequence: CASGNTGVGETQYF. The CDR3 nucleotides read TGTGCCAGCGGGAATACAGGGGTTGGAGAGACCCAGTACTTC.

The genes are TRBV7-6 and TRBJ2-1; D unclear. Per the germline V gene, CDR1 is SGHVS and CDR2 is FNYEAQ. Trimming removed 5 bases from V and 5 bases from J, with 10 bases in between. The CDR3 length is 13 residues. In DNA form, the CDR3 reads TGTGCCAGCAGCCTCAGTGAGAACAATGAGCAGTTCTTC. This translates into CASSLSENNEQFF. The variable domain in full, with the rest retrieved from reference TRBV7-6 and TRBJ2-1, is GAGVSQSPRYKVTKRGQDVALRCDPISGHVSLYWYRQALGQGPEFLTYFNYEAQQDKSGLPNDRFSAERPEGSISTLTIQRTEQRDSAMYRCASSLSENNEQFFGPGTRLTVL.

The V and J genes are TRBV4-2 and TRBJ2-7, with 10 bases fitting TRBD2. The CDR3 covers 16 residues. CDR1 and CDR2 (germline): LGHNA, YNFKEQ. J was trimmed by 7 bases and V by 5 bases; bases with no gene match: 14. The CDR3 nucleotides read TGTGCCAGCAGCGCCGCCGGGACTAGCGCGTACAATGAGCAGTACTTC. It specifies CASSAAGTSAYNEQYF.

V usage is TRBV4-1 and J usage is TRBJ2-2; 9 nucleotides match TRBD2. The germline CDR1 and CDR2 sequences are MGHRA and YSYEKL. The CDR3 loop spans 18 amino acids. Unmatched junction bases numbered 11, after V lost 4 bases and J lost 2 bases. CDR3 residues: CASSPRLKAGGNTGELFF. DNA for the CDR3: TGCGCCAGCAGCCCTCGCCTGAAAGCGGGGGGTAACACCGGGGAGCTGTTTTTT.

A note on this clonotype: This CDR3 is missing its conserved last phenylalanine or tryptophan, likely due to a read error. The V call is TRBV3-1, the J call TRBJ1-2; D remains ambiguous. Per the germline V gene, CDR1 is LGHDT and CDR2 is YNNKEL (reference sequence). V shed 4 bases and J shed 3 bases, with 9 bases lying between them. The length of the CDR3 is 13 residues. The CDR3 protein is CASSPGEDYGYTC. As DNA, the CDR3 is TGTGCCAGCAGCCCAGGCGAAGACTATGGCTACACCTGC.